This TCR beta chain was obtained from a study of shared clonotypes between healthy human individuals. The study's findings and limits: Richness estimates generally favored naive over memory subsets. Although depth was large, rarefaction showed that sequencing of the sorted subsets was incomplete. All-four-donor shared clonotypes had higher generation probabilities than non-shared clonotypes did. Of the naive CD4 clonotypes, around 4.8% were shared across a handful of donors.

Naive CD8 cells lacked CD45RO, underwent positive selection for CCR7 and left out terminally differentiated effector memory CD45RA+ cells. The assay was immunoSEQ multiplex PCR, and TCRdb's table has in-frame clones only and misses some. The sample holds about 1,800,000 clones, around 96% seen once. In germline, CDR1 is SGHRS, CDR2 YFSETQ. V lost 3 bases and J lost 9; bases outside the gene matches: 4. The CDR3 runs to 12 residues. About this clone: Its antigen is not identified.

This chain uses TRBV5-1 with TRBJ1-1; 8 nucleotides line up with TRBD1. The sample consisted of naive CD8+ T cells sorted from blood. The TCR originated in a man aged 18 to 35 in good health. CDR3 residues: CASSSTGAKAFF. In DNA, the CDR3 is TGCGCCAGCAGCTCGACAGGGGCGAAAGCTTTCTTT.